This T cell receptor (beta chain) is drawn from a study of cytomegalovirus exposure and HLA in healthy donors. Study at large: Earlier, 95 million to 140 million unique TCR beta sequences were recovered from roughly 170 million T cells by an analysis. Study findings and constraints: Reports credit the classifier with highly specific, highly sensitive diagnosis of cytomegalovirus status.

CDR1 and CDR2 (germline): SGHRS, YFSETQ. The ends were cut back, 0 bases at V and 7 bases at J, with 14 bases in the middle. CDR3 length: 16 amino acids. PCR was performed using 60 Vbeta and 13 Jbeta primers. Clones were sequenced by immunoSEQ multiplex PCR, and TCRdb holds only the in-frame ones, with some missing. The data show about 140,000 clones, with about 66% seen just once and around 2% held by the top ten. With respect to this clone: Its specificity is not known.

Sequencing used PBMCs. The clonotype originates from a male donor in good health and CMV-seronegative. The chain joins TRBV5-1 to TRBJ1-6; no clear D gene. This CDR3 is CASSLDFTRQNSPLHF. In DNA, the CDR3 is TGCGCCAGCAGCTTGGATTTCACCAGGCAGAATTCACCCCTCCACTTT.